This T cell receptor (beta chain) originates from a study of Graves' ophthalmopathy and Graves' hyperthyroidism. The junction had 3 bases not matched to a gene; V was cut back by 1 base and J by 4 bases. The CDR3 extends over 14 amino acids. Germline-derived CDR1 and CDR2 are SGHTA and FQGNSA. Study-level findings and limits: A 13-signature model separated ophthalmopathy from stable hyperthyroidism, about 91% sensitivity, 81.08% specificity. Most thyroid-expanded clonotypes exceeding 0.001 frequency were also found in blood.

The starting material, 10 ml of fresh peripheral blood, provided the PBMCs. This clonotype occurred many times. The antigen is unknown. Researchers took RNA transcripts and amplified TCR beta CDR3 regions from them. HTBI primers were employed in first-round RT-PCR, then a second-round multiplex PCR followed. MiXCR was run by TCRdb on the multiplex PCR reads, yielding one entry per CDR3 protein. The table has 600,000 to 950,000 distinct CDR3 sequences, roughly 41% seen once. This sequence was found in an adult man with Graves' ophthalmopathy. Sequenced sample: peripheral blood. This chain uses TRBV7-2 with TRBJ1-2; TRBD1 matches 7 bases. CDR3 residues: CASSLVTGTYGYTF. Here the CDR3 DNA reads TGTGCCAGCAGCTTAGTGACAGGGACCTATGGCTACACCTTC.